Shown below are 6 T cell receptor beta chains from a single sample sequenced in a study of siplizumab effects on memory and regulatory T cells. Assay used: immunoSEQ multiplex PCR; TCRdb lists only in-frame clones, some missing. The sample lists about 100,000 clones, about 90% occurring once. Sequenced material: CD4+ T cells sorted from blood. The receptor set was obtained from a human donor in good health.

The V and J genes are TRBV19 and TRBJ2-4; D unresolved. V lost 5 bases and J 0 bases, leaving 8 bases between the germline ends. The CDR3 is 14 residues long. CDR1 LNHDA and CDR2 SQIVND come from the germline V gene (reference sequence). The CDR3 nucleotides are TGTGCCAGTAGTCGGGCGGAAGCCAAAAACATTCAGTACTTC. Translating it yields CASSRAEAKNIQYF.

This clone is a singleton in its sample. The V and J genes are TRBV6-1 and TRBJ1-3; 7 positions agree with TRBD1. Germline V gene data show CDR1 as MNHNS and CDR2 as SASEGT. This CDR3 is built from 17 residues. V gave up 2 bases and J gave up 2 bases; unmatched junction bases: 9. CDR3 in amino acids: CASSETQGVGAGNTIYF. The CDR3, as DNA: TGTGCCAGCAGTGAAACGCAGGGGGTGGGCGCTGGAAACACCATATATTTT.

V usage is TRBV7-9 and J usage is TRBJ2-1; 7 nucleotides align to TRBD1. CDR1 SEHNR and CDR2 FQNEAQ come from the germline V gene (reference sequence). The CDR3 contains 15 residues. V was pared by 1 base and J by 1 base, with 1 base of the junction left unmatched. In DNA form, the CDR3 reads TGTGCCAGCAGCTTAGTACAGGGGTCCTACAATGAGCAGTTCTTC. The encoded protein is CASSLVQGSYNEQFF. Together with reference TRBV7-9 and TRBJ2-1, the CDR3 gives the full variable domain: DTGVSQNPRHKITKRGQNVTFRCDPISEHNRLYWYRQTLGQGPEFLTYFQNEAQLEKSRLLSDRFSAERPKGSFSTLEIQRTEQGDSAMYLCASSLVQGSYNEQFFGPGTRLTVL.

The chain links TRBV7-2 to TRBJ2-3; D gene unclear. The CDR3 sequence is 12 residues long. Trimming removed 1 base at V and 4 bases at J, with 3 bases between. Germline V lookup: CDR1 SGHTA, CDR2 FQGNSA. The CDR3 here is CASSLVPDTQYF. The CDR3 coding sequence is TGTGCCAGCAGCTTAGTTCCAGATACGCAGTATTTT.

This chain uses TRBV7-2 with TRBJ2-4; 9 bases are shared with TRBD2. Germline CDR1 and CDR2: SGHTA and FQGNSA. There are 17 residues in the CDR3. The V and J ends lost 1 base and 3 bases, in that order; junction bases with no gene match: 7. The chain's CDR3 is CASSLVEVAGVKNIQYF. DNA for the CDR3: TGTGCCAGCAGCTTAGTAGAGGTAGCGGGGGTCAAAAACATTCAGTACTTC.

This clone was found a few times. The chain uses TRBV28 and TRBJ2-5; possibly TRBD1 or TRBD2 for D (7 bases each). With 4 bases removed from V and 5 bases from J, the gap between germline ends came to 20 bases. Germline CDR1 is MDHEN and CDR2 is SYDVKM. CDR3 length: 16 amino acids. The CDR3 sequence is CASSSQGRGQWETQYF. CDR3 in DNA: TGTGCCAGCAGTTCCCAGGGGAGGGGGCAGTGGGAGACCCAGTACTTC.